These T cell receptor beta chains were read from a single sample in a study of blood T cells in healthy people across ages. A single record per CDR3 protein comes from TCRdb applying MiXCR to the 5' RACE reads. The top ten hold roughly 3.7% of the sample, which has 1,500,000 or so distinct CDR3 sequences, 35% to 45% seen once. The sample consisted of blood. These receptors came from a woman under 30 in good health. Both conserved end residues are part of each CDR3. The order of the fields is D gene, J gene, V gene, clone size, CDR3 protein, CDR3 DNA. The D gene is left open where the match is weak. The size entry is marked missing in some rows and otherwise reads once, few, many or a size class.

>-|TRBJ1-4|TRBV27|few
CASSPGWKLFF
TGTGCCAGCAGCCCAGGTTGGAAACTGTTTTTT
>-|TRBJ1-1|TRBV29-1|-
CSVGGGQGRTEAFF
TGCAGCGTTGGAGGGGGGCAGGGACGGACTGAAGCTTTCTTT
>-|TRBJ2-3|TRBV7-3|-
CASSLAGPSKDTQYF
TGTGCCAGCAGCTTAGCCGGGCCTAGCAAGGATACGCAGTATTTT
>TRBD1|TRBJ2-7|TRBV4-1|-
CASSQENILGTGEGEQYF
TGCGCCAGCAGCCAAGAGAATATACTTGGGACAGGGGAAGGCGAGCAGTACTTC
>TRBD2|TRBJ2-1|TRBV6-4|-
CASSRTSGTGVYNEQFF
TGTGCCAGCAGTAGGACTAGCGGGACAGGGGTTTACAATGAGCAGTTCTTC
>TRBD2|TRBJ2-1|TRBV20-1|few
CSARAGGPYNEQFF
TGCAGTGCTAGAGCGGGAGGGCCGTACAATGAGCAGTTCTTC
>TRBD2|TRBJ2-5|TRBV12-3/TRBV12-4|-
CATTDAQIAGAGEQYF
TGTGCCACCACTGATGCTCAAATAGCGGGAGCGGGAGAGCAGTACTTC
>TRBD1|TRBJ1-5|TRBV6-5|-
CASSVTGDHFKPQHF
TGTGCCAGCAGCGTTACAGGGGATCACTTTAAGCCCCAGCATTTT
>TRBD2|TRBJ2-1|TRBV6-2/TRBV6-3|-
CASSPQRGRGYNEQFF
TGTGCCAGCAGTCCTCAGCGGGGGCGCGGCTACAATGAGCAGTTCTTC
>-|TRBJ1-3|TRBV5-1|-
CASSSEGTGNTIYF
TGCGCCAGCAGCTCGGAAGGCACTGGAAACACCATATATTTT
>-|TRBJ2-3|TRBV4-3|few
CASSHLRGGTDTQYF
TGCGCCAGCAGCCACCTTAGAGGTGGCACAGATACGCAGTATTTT
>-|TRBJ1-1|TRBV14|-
CASSGSGPSTEAFF
TGTGCCAGCAGCGGGTCAGGTCCTAGCACTGAAGCTTTCTTT
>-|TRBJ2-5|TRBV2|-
CASSRGASKETQYF
TGTGCCAGCAGCCGCGGGGCCAGTAAAGAGACCCAGTACTTC
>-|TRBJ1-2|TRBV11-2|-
CASSVRLYGYTF
TGTGCCAGCAGCGTAAGGCTCTATGGCTACACCTTC
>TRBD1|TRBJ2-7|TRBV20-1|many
CSADGTGSYEQYF
TGCAGTGCTGACGGGACAGGGTCCTACGAGCAGTACTTC
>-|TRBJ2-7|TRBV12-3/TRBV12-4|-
CASGDFNGDEQYF
TGTGCCAGCGGGGACTTTAATGGAGACGAGCAGTACTTC
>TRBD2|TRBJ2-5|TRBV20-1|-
CSASTSAKETQYF
TGCAGTGCTTCGACTAGCGCCAAAGAGACCCAGTACTTC
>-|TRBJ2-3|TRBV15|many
CATSSSPDLGDTQYF
TGTGCCACCAGCTCCTCCCCCGACCTGGGAGATACGCAGTATTTT
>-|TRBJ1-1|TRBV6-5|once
CASSYAQGPYNTEAFF
TGTGCCAGCAGTTACGCCCAGGGCCCTTACAACACTGAAGCTTTCTTT
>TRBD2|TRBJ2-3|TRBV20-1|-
CSAPIGRGASTDTQYF
TGCAGTGCCCCGATCGGGCGGGGGGCCAGCACAGATACGCAGTATTTT
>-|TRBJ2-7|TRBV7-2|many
CASSLAARSSYEQYF
TGTGCCAGCAGCTTAGCGGCCAGGAGCTCCTACGAGCAGTACTTC
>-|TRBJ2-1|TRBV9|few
CASSVGHSVNEQFF
TGTGCCAGCAGCGTAGGCCACTCCGTCAATGAGCAGTTCTTC
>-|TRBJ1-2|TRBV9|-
CASSVGQGISGYTF
TGTGCCAGCAGCGTAGGTCAGGGTATTAGCGGCTACACCTTC
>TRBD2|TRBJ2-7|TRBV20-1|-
CSARTSAHEQYF
TGCAGTGCTCGGACTAGCGCCCACGAGCAGTACTTC
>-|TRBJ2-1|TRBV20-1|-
CSARVPWDDEQFF
TGCAGTGCTAGAGTCCCTTGGGACGATGAGCAGTTCTTC
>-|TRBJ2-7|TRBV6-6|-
CASSDARGSYEQYF
TGTGCCAGCAGTGATGCTCGGGGGTCCTACGAGCAGTACTTC
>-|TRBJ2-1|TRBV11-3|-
CASSLSQGYEQFF
TGTGCCAGCAGCCTCTCACAGGGCTATGAGCAGTTCTTC
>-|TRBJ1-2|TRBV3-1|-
CAGSPRQVGGYTF
TGTGCCGGCAGCCCGAGACAGGTCGGGGGCTACACCTTC
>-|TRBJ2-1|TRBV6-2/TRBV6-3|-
CASSYGKSSYNEQFF
TGTGCCAGCAGTTACGGGAAGAGCTCCTACAATGAGCAGTTCTTC
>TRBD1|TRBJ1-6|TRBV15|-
CATSRGRDRDSPLHF
TGTGCCACCAGCAGAGGTCGGGACAGGGATTCACCCCTCCACTTT
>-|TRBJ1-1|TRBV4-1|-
CASSQVRGRTEAFF
TGCGCCAGCAGCCAAGTACGGGGACGAACTGAAGCTTTCTTT
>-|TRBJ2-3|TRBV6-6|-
CASSWGPSDTQYF
TGTGCCAGCAGTTGGGGCCCCTCAGATACGCAGTATTTT
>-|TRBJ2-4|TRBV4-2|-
CASSQDGLRGEQYF
TGTGCCAGCAGCCAAGATGGCCTACGAGGGGAGCAGTACTTC
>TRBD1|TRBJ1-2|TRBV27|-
CASRTGLTYGYTF
TGTGCCAGCAGGACAGGGCTAACCTATGGCTACACCTTC
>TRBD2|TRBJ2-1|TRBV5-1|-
CASSLAVRGSYNEQFF
TGCGCCAGCAGCTTGGCCGTGCGGGGGAGTTACAATGAGCAGTTCTTC
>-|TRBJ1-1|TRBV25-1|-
CASSEYEDTEAFF
TGTGCCAGCAGTGAATATGAAGACACTGAAGCTTTCTTT
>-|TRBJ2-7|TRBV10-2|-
CASSEVIYEQYF
TGCGCCAGCAGTGAAGTGATCTACGAGCAGTACTTC
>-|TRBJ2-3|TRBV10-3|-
CAISERTDLDTQYF
TGTGCCATCAGTGAGAGAACTGACTTGGATACGCAGTATTTT